The present entry profiles one T cell receptor beta chain with its context. Its specificity is not known. Sequencing was performed with immunoSEQ multiplex PCR; in TCRdb, only in-frame clones are kept and a portion is missing. The sample yields 70,000 to 80,000 clones, about 89% seen once. This record belongs to a study of OX40 agonist ivuxolimab in advanced cancers. Study overall: It was permissible to have had prior anti-PD-1, anti-PD-L1 or anti-CTLA-4 therapy, and around 43% had some.

Findings and limits, study-wide: Relative to CD4+ cells, CD8+ T cells on average had more expanded clones. Among the nonresponders, some also had low normalized T-cell clonal expansion.

Trimming removed 2 bases at V and 2 bases at J, with 7 bases between. Germline CDR1 and CDR2: KGHSH and LQKENI. The CDR3 sequence is 14 residues long. The material sequenced was CD4+ or CD8+ T cells sorted from blood, taken in a trial of the OX40 agonist ivuxolimab. This chain links TRBV18 with TRBJ1-5; no firm D call. This receptor was identified in an adult with an advanced solid tumor such as melanoma, head and neck, liver or kidney cancer. CDR3 bases: TGTGCCAGCTCACCATCACACGGCAATCAGCCCCAGCATTTT. Amino acid sequence: CASSPSHGNQPQHF.